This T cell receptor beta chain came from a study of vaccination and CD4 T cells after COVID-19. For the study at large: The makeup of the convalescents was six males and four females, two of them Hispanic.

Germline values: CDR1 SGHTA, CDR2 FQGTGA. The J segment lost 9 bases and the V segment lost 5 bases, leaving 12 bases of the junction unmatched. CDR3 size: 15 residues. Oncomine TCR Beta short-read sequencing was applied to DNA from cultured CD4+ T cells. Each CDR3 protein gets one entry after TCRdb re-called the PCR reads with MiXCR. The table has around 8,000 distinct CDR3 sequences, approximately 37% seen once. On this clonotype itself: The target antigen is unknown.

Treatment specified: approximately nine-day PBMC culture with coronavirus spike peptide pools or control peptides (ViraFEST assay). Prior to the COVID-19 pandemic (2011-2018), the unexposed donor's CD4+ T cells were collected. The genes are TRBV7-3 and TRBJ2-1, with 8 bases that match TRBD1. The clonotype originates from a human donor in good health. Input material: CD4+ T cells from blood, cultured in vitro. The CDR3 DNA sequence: TGTGCCAGCAGCCAAGGACAGGGAGGTCTCGGTGAGCAGTTCTTC. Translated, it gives CASSQGQGGLGEQFF.